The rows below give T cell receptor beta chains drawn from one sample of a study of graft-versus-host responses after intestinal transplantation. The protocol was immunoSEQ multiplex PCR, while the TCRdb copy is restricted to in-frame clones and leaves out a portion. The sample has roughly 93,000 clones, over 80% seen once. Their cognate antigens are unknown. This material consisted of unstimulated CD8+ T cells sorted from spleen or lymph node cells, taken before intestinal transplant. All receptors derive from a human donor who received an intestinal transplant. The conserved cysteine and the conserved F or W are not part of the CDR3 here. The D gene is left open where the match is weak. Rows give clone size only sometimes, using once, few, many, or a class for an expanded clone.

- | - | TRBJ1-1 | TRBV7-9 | ASSPYDRLNTEAF
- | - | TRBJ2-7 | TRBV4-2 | ASSPPGGYEQY
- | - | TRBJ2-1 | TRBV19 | ASSIAGRFDNEQF
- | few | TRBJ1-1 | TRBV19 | ASRGGLVTEAF
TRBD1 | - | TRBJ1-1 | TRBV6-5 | ASSPGGWTEAF
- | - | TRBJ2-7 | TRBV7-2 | ASSEDIGIYEQY
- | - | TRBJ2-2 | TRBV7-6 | ASSLEGDTGELF
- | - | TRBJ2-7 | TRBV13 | ASRKPWSYEQY
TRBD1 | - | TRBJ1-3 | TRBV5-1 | ASSPGTASGNTIY
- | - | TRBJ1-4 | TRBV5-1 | ASSLGVGGTNEKLF
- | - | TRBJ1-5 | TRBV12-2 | ATSGGTVNQPQH
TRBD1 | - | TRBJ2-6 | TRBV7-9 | ASSLTGTVYGTGANVLT
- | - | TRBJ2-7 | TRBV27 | ASSLSSSSSYEQY
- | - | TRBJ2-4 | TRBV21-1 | ASSKVDTSLAKNIQY
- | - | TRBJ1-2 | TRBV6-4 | ASSEGQGYGYT
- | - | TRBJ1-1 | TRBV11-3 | ASSLMNTEAF
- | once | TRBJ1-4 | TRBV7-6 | ASSLGGGPAEKLF
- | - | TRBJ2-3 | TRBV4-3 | ASSQASGTLTDTQY
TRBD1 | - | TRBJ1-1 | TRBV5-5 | ASSLVQGALNTEAF
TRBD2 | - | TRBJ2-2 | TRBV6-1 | ASTQTSGNTGELF
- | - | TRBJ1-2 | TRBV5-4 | ASSPWAGADGYT
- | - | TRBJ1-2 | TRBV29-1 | SVIIPGTNYGYT
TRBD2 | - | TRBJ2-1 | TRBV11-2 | ASSLILLAGDYEQF
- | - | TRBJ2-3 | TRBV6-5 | ASSYQATASTDTQY
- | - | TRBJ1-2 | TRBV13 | ASSPDRGGGSGYT
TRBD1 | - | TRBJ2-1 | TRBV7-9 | ASSGMGDRGREQF
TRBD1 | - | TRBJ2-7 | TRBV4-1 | ASSPPGTVEQY
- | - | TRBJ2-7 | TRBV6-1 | ASSRAGGTGYEQY
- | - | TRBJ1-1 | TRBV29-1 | SVVRENTEAF
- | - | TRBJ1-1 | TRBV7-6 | ASSLGSAEAF
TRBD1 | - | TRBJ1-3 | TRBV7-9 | ASSFPALTGHSGNTIY
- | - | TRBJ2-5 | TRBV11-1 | ASSLAPGIAAETQY
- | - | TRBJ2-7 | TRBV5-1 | ASSQGSGGYEQY
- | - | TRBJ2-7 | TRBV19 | ASSIGDSSYEQY
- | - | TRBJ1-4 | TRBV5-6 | ASSLKQGAEEKLF
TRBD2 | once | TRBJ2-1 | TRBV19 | ASSLVAGENEQF
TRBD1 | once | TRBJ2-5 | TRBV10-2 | ASGLTDRVETQY